These 15 T cell receptor beta chains were all obtained from the same sample, sequenced in a study of CD8 T cells in Susac syndrome. RNA amounts of about 0.45 to 1 ug underwent reverse transcription with random hexamers. Each CDR3 protein gets one entry after TCRdb re-called the immunoSEQ multiplex PCR reads with MiXCR. This sample has under 200,000 distinct CDR3 sequences, with 91% found just once. The sequenced material came from CD4+ T cells from PBMCs. Receptors originate from a human donor with Susac syndrome.

The chain employs TRBV19 and TRBJ2-5, with 7 positions matching TRBD2. Germline values: CDR1 LNHDA, CDR2 SQIVND (reference sequence). V was clipped by 6 bases and J by 4 bases; unmatched bases: 8. The CDR3 contains 14 residues. In DNA, the CDR3 is TGTGCCAGTAGAGCGGGACTGGAGGGAGAGACCCAGTACTTC. Amino acids: CASRAGLEGETQYF. The full variable domain, rest sourced from reference TRBV19 and TRBJ2-5, is DGGITQSPKYLFRKEGQNVTLSCEQNLNHDAMYWYRQDPGQGLRLIYYSQIVNDFQKGDIAEGYSVSREKKESFPLTVTSAQKNPTAFYLCASRAGLEGETQYFGPGTRLLVL.

The V gene is TRBV20-1, the J gene TRBJ1-2; D not certain. Germline V CDR1 and CDR2: DFQATT, SNEGSKA (reference sequence). The CDR3 length is 15 residues. The ends were cut back, 8 bases at V and 0 bases at J, with 19 bases in the middle. The CDR3 DNA reads TGCAGTATCCGAAGGTCGACAACCTCTAACTATGGCTACACCTTC. Translating it yields CSIRRSTTSNYGYTF.

The rearrangement joins TRBV20-1 to TRBJ2-7, with D possibly being TRBD1 (5 bases). The CDR3 is 14 amino acids. The ends were cut back, 0 bases at V and 2 bases at J, with 11 bases in the middle. Germline assignment: CDR1 DFQATT and CDR2 SNEGSKA (reference sequence). This CDR3 is CSARDYQGPYEQYF. DNA of the CDR3: TGCAGTGCTAGAGATTACCAGGGCCCCTACGAGCAGTACTTC.

The gene calls are TRBV19 and TRBJ1-2; unclear D gene. V lost 2 bases and J lost 7, with 11 bases in between. Germline CDR1 and CDR2: LNHDA and SQIVND (reference sequence). The CDR3 has 13 amino acids. CDR3 in amino acids: CASSISLVGGYTF. CDR3 DNA: TGTGCCAGTAGTATAAGCTTGGTGGGTGGCTACACCTTC.

J is TRBJ1-5 and V is TRBV19; 7 bases fit TRBD1. V was clipped by 9 bases and J by 7 bases; unmatched bases: 12. Germline V gene sequence: CDR1 LNHDA, CDR2 SQIVND (reference sequence). The CDR3 has 14 residues. The CDR3 loop reads CASQDDRVGQPQHF. The CDR3 DNA reads TGTGCCAGCCAAGACGACAGGGTGGGGCAGCCCCAGCATTTT. The variable domain in full, completed from reference TRBV19 and TRBJ1-5, reads DGGITQSPKYLFRKEGQNVTLSCEQNLNHDAMYWYRQDPGQGLRLIYYSQIVNDFQKGDIAEGYSVSREKKESFPLTVTSAQKNPTAFYLCASQDDRVGQPQHFGDGTRLSIL.

This chain links TRBV19 with TRBJ1-5; no clear D. The ends were cut back, 3 bases at V and 5 bases at J, with 11 bases in the middle. Germline V gene lookup returns CDR1 LNHDA and CDR2 SQIVND (reference sequence). The CDR3 consists of 14 residues. The chain's CDR3 is CASSIKGSDQPQHF. CDR3 nucleotide sequence: TGTGCCAGTAGTATCAAAGGGTCGGATCAGCCCCAGCATTTT.

This chain links TRBV19 with TRBJ2-7; unclear D gene. Germline assignment: CDR1 LNHDA and CDR2 SQIVND (reference sequence). V gave up 5 bases and J gave up 5 bases, with 16 bases separating them. The CDR3 has 14 amino acids. The CDR3 nucleotides read TGTGCCAGTAGTTACCCGGAGTTTGCGGACGAGCAGTACTTC. Translating it yields CASSYPEFADEQYF.

CDR3 sequence: CASSLRGGTGELFF. CDR3 sequence (DNA): TGTGCCAGCAGCTTAAGAGGGGGTACCGGGGAGCTGTTTTTT. The chain joins TRBV7-9 to TRBJ2-2; tentatively, D is TRBD1 (6 bases). The CDR3 is 14 amino acids. Germline assignment: CDR1 SEHNR and CDR2 FQNEAQ (reference sequence). V lost 2 bases to trimming and J lost 5 bases, with 9 bases between them.

The chain recombines TRBV30 with TRBJ1-1; the D is unclear. Germline CDR1 is GTSNPN and CDR2 is SVGIG (reference sequence). This CDR3 has 13 amino acids. V was pared by 0 bases and J by 3 bases, with 8 bases between. CDR3 region: CAWSVSGDTEAFF. CDR3 nucleotides: TGTGCCTGGAGTGTGTCTGGCGACACTGAAGCTTTCTTT.

The chain is built from TRBV11-2 and TRBJ1-2, with a possible D match to TRBD1 (5 bases). Germline CDR1 reads SGHAT; CDR2 reads FQNNGV. The ends were cut back, 1 base at V and 1 base at J, with 19 bases in the middle. The CDR3 runs 18 residues. This CDR3 reads CASSLGLPGPTINYGYTF. Here the CDR3 DNA reads TGTGCCAGCAGCTTAGGGCTGCCGGGACCGACAATTAACTATGGCTACACCTTC.

The CDR3 DNA is TGTGCCAGCTCACAGGACAGGGACAATGAAAAACTGTTTTTT. It encodes CASSQDRDNEKLFF. The chain carries TRBV18 and TRBJ1-4, with 8 bases lining up with TRBD1. Germline lookup yields CDR1 KGHSH and CDR2 LQKENI. This CDR3 is built from 14 residues. V trimming: 4 bases; J trimming: 5 bases; junction bases outside the gene matches: 3.

The V and J genes are TRBV3-1 and TRBJ2-1; D is unresolved. V was trimmed by 1 base and J by 4 bases, leaving 5 bases between them. The CDR3 runs to 13 residues. From germline, CDR1 is LGHDT and CDR2 YNNKEL (reference sequence). The CDR3 DNA reads as TGTGCCAGCAGCCAAGGGGAATACAATGAGCAGTTCTTC. This translates into CASSQGEYNEQFF.

The CDR3 here is CASSLEARGFTEAFF. As DNA, the CDR3 is TGCGCCAGCAGCTTGGAGGCCAGGGGGTTCACTGAAGCTTTCTTT. The V call is TRBV5-1, the J call TRBJ1-1; 7 nucleotides align to TRBD1. The V gene end was trimmed by 0 bases and the J gene end by 4 bases; junction bases not matched to a gene: 6. This CDR3 region has 15 residues. Germline V gene lookup returns CDR1 SGHRS and CDR2 YFSETQ.

The V and J genes are TRBV2 and TRBJ1-1; the D is unclear. The germline gives CDR1 SNHLY, CDR2 FYNNEI. This CDR3 comprises 11 residues. The V gene lost 4 bases and the J gene lost 4 bases, with 4 bases spanning the gap. This chain's CDR3 is CASSGFTEAFF. CDR3 bases: TGTGCCAGCAGTGGGTTCACTGAAGCTTTCTTT.

V gene TRBV28 combines with J gene TRBJ2-5; D unclear. V was cut by 5 bases and J by 7 bases, with 14 bases left in between. Germline V gene data show CDR1 as MDHEN and CDR2 as SYDVKM. The CDR3 runs 13 residues. CDR3 protein: CASSAQTLGTQYF. The DNA for the CDR3 is TGTGCCAGCAGTGCCCAGACTCTTGGGACCCAGTACTTC.